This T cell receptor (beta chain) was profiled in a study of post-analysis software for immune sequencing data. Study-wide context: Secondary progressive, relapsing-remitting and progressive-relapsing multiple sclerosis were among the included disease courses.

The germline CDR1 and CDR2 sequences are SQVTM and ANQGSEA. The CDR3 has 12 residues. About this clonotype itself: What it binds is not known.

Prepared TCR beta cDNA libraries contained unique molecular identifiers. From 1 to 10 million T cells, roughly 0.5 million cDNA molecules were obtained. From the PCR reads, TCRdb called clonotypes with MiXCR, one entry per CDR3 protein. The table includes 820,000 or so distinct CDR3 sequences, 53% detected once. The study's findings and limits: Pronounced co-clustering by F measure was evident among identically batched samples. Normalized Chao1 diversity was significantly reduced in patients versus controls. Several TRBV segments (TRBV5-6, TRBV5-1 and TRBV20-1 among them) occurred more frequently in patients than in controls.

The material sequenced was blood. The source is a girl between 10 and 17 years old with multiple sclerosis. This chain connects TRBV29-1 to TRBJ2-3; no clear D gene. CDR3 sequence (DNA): TGCAGTTCTAGGGATGGGACAGATACGCAGTATTTT. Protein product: CSSRDGTDTQYF.